The 20 T cell receptor beta chains reported below all come from one sample, sequenced in a study of shared clonotypes between healthy human individuals. This table comes from immunoSEQ multiplex PCR, and its TCRdb copy is limited to in-frame clones, with some not included. The sample contains over a million clones, approximately 98% of which appear only once. Input material: naive CD4+ T cells sorted from blood. Subset indicated: CD45RA+ positively selected. The receptors come from a young man in good health.

On this clone: The same CDR3 is also encoded by other DNA sequences in this sample. V gene TRBV18 combines with J gene TRBJ2-1; the match to TRBD2 covers 11 bases. The CDR3 loop spans 15 amino acids. J gave up 5 bases and V 0 bases, and 0 bases lay outside the gene matches. The V gene's germline CDR1 is KGHSH and CDR2 LQKENI. CDR3 in amino acids: CASSPPGLADNEQFF. The CDR3 DNA sequence: TGTGCCAGCTCACCACCGGGACTAGCGGACAATGAGCAGTTCTTC.

This chain joins TRBV7-9 and TRBJ2-7; TRBD2 matches at 13 bases. The trim removed 5 bases at V and 2 bases at J, leaving 3 bases unmatched. This CDR3 region has 15 residues. Germline CDR1 SEHNR, CDR2 FQNEAQ (reference sequence). CDR3 residues: CASSPTSGRTYEQYF. The DNA of the CDR3 is TGTGCCAGCAGCCCGACTAGCGGGAGGACCTACGAGCAGTACTTC.

V usage is TRBV29-1 and J usage is TRBJ1-2, with no clear D. Trimming left V 4 bases short and J 1 base short, with 4 bases between. The CDR3 has 11 amino acids. Germline CDR1 SQVTM, CDR2 ANQGSEA. CDR3 in DNA: TGCAGCGTTGTGCATAACTATGGCTACACCTTC. Translating it yields CSVVHNYGYTF.

This chain links TRBV18 with TRBJ1-3; no firm D call. The CDR3 runs 16 residues. Germline-derived CDR1 and CDR2 are KGHSH and LQKENI. Deletions cut 3 bases from V and 0 bases from J, with 12 bases between. As DNA, the CDR3 is TGTGCCAGCTCACCGGAATCGGGGAGCTCTGGAAACACCATATATTTT. Protein: CASSPESGSSGNTIYF. Filled out from reference TRBV18 and TRBJ1-3, the complete variable domain reads NAGVMQNPRHLVRRRGQEARLRCSPMKGHSHVYWYRQLPEEGLKFMVYLQKENIIDESGMPKERFSAEFPKEGPSILRIQQVVRGDSAAYFCASSPESGSSGNTIYFGEGSWLTVV.

This clone occurred once. The CDR3 is CASRIDSYTEAFF. CDR3 bases: TGTGCCAGCAGGATTGATTCGTACACTGAAGCTTTCTTT. The genes are TRBV6-5 and TRBJ1-1, with D uncertain. The V end lost 6 bases, the J end lost 3 bases, and 11 bases lay between the germline ends. The CDR3 loop spans 13 amino acids. The V gene's germline CDR1 is MNHEY and CDR2 SVGAGI.

The chain is built from TRBV10-2 and TRBJ2-5; the D is unclear. Germline assignment: CDR1 WSHSY and CDR2 SAAADI. The V and J ends lost 6 bases and 1 base respectively, with 9 bases between them. The CDR3 is 13 amino acids. CDR3 sequence reads: CASRPPGQETQYF. CDR3 nucleotides: TGCGCCAGCAGGCCCCCCGGCCAAGAGACCCAGTACTTC.

This clone was seen a few times. This specimen includes other DNA sequences encoding the same CDR3. The chain carries TRBV18 and TRBJ1-1; D unresolved. From germline, CDR1 is KGHSH and CDR2 LQKENI. Trimming took 2 bases from V and 0 from J, leaving 1 base between them. This CDR3 is 12 amino acids long. The CDR3 region has the DNA TGTGCCAGCTCACCATTGAACACTGAAGCTTTCTTT. Its protein is CASSPLNTEAFF.

This sequence joins TRBV27 and TRBJ2-7; the match to TRBD2 covers 7 bases. From germline, CDR1 is MNHEY and CDR2 SMNVEV (reference sequence). The CDR3 is 16 residues long. The V segment lost 5 bases and the J segment 4 bases; nucleotides outside the gene matches: 14. CDR3 bases: TGTGCCAGCAGTCGGATCGGGACTACCCGACCTTACGAGCAGTACTTC. It translates to CASSRIGTTRPYEQYF.

The chain links TRBV9 to TRBJ2-5, with 9 positions matching TRBD2. CDR3 length equals 18 residues. The germline V gene encodes CDR1 SGDLS and CDR2 YYNGEE. V was pared by 4 bases and J by 0 bases, with 13 bases of the junction left unmatched. The chain's CDR3 is CASSTTGGGRAYQETQYF. The CDR3 nucleotides are TGTGCCAGCAGCACCACAGGAGGCGGGAGGGCGTACCAAGAGACCCAGTACTTC.

The chain employs TRBV5-1 and TRBJ2-1; no clear D. Trimming stripped 3 bases from V and 6 bases from J, with 7 bases between. CDR3 length: 12 residues. Germline V gives CDR1 SGHRS, CDR2 YFSETQ. CDR3: CASSSTPNEQFF. The CDR3 DNA follows: TGCGCCAGCAGCTCCACCCCCAATGAGCAGTTCTTC.

V is TRBV5-6 and J is TRBJ1-5; perhaps TRBD1 as D (5 bases). Germline CDR1 and CDR2: SGHDT and YYEEEE. The ends were cut back, 2 bases at V and 4 bases at J, with 13 bases in the middle. The CDR3 runs 15 residues. Here the CDR3 DNA reads TGTGCCAGCAGCTTCCGCCGGGGCGAGAATCAGCCCCAGCATTTT. Translating gives CASSFRRGENQPQHF.

V is TRBV7-2 and J is TRBJ2-3, with 8 bases aligning to TRBD1. This CDR3 has 17 residues. Germline CDR1 and CDR2: SGHTA and FQGNSA. V lost 3 bases, J lost 4 bases, and 12 bases stayed unmatched. The CDR3 region is CASSLGDRLQGADTQYF. CDR3 bases: TGTGCCAGCAGCTTGGGAGACCGCTTACAGGGGGCAGATACGCAGTATTTT.

This clone has a single count. CDR3 bases: TGCGCCAGCAGCTTGGTGGGCGACCTGACCTCCTACGAGCAGTACTTC. This sequence encodes CASSLVGDLTSYEQYF. V is TRBV5-1 and J is TRBJ2-7; D unresolved. V lost 0 bases and J lost 0, with 13 bases in between. The CDR3 is 16 amino acids. Germline CDR1 SGHRS, CDR2 YFSETQ.

With respect to this clone: The same CDR3 can be traced to other DNA sequences in this sample. The rearrangement joins TRBV25-1 to TRBJ2-7; D ambiguous. CDR3 size: 11 residues. V was shortened by 5 bases and J by 0 bases, with 2 bases between the two germline ends. Germline lookup yields CDR1 MGHDK and CDR2 SYGVNS. CDR3 nucleotides: TGTGCCAGCAGTTTCTCCTACGAGCAGTACTTC. Its translation is CASSFSYEQYF.

The chain couples TRBV19 to TRBJ2-2, with TRBD1 matching over 8 bases. The CDR3 is 15 amino acids. V shed 4 bases and J 4 bases; nucleotides not matched to a gene: 5. Looked up from germline, CDR1 is LNHDA and CDR2 is SQIVND (reference sequence). CDR3 in amino acids: CASSTQGAGTGELFF. The CDR3, as DNA: TGTGCCAGTAGTACGCAGGGGGCAGGCACCGGGGAGCTGTTTTTT.

The chain couples TRBV15 to TRBJ1-4; D may be TRBD1 (6 bases). V lost 5 bases, J lost 5 bases, and 9 bases lay in between. The germline V gene has CDR1 LNHNV and CDR2 YYDKDF (reference sequence). The CDR3 totals 13 residues. The CDR3, as DNA: TGTGCCACCAGCGGAACAGGGAATGAAAAACTGTTTTTT. This sequence encodes CATSGTGNEKLFF.

This chain connects TRBV11-1 to TRBJ2-7; D ambiguous. Trimming removed 0 bases at V and 4 bases at J, with 10 bases between. Germline CDR1 SGHAT, CDR2 FQDESV (reference sequence). The CDR3 covers 14 residues. The CDR3 coding sequence is TGTGCCAGCAGCTTAGCCCCCGGTTTGTACGAGCAGTACTTC. It is translated as CASSLAPGLYEQYF.

The chain has TRBV7-2 and TRBJ2-5; 10 positions agree with TRBD2. V shed 4 bases, J shed 1 base, and the junction held 3 bases outside the gene matches. CDR1 SGHTA and CDR2 FQGNSA come from the germline V gene. This CDR3 has 15 residues. Here the CDR3 reads CASSWTSGGQETQYF. In DNA form, the CDR3 reads TGTGCCAGCAGCTGGACTAGCGGCGGCCAAGAGACCCAGTACTTC.

The genes are TRBV27 and TRBJ1-5, with 7 bases matching TRBD1. V dropped 4 bases and J dropped 3; count of bases not matched to a gene: 6. This CDR3 region has 15 residues. The germline CDR1 and CDR2 sequences are MNHEY and SMNVEV (reference sequence). The CDR3 loop is CASSSRTGHNQPQHF. The CDR3 DNA follows: TGTGCCAGCAGTTCACGGACAGGACACAATCAGCCCCAGCATTTT.

V gene TRBV10-3 combines with J gene TRBJ2-1, with TRBD2 matching over 10 bases. The CDR3 is made up of 15 amino acids. CDR1 and CDR2 (germline): ENHRY, SYGVKD. With V trimmed by 3 bases and J by 10 bases, 9 bases remained unmatched. CDR3 region: CAISDASGRAREQFF. As DNA, the CDR3 is TGTGCCATCAGTGACGCGAGCGGGAGGGCCAGGGAGCAGTTCTTC.